Following are 25 T cell receptor beta chains from one sample sequenced in a study of T cells after somatic rescue of genetic block. The table came from immunoSEQ multiplex PCR; TCRdb's copy has only in-frame clones and leaves some out. Among 80,000 to 100,000 clones, around 90% were seen once, and the ten largest hold approximately 1.5%. Sequences were obtained from peripheral blood mononuclear cells (PBMCs). These receptors all come from a young woman.

This rearrangement joins TRBV28 to TRBJ2-1; D is unclear. The germline CDR1 and CDR2 sequences are MDHEN and SYDVKM. This CDR3 has 14 amino acids. V dropped 2 bases and J dropped 7 bases, with 12 bases sitting between them. The CDR3 region is CASSLVRSSNEQFF. The CDR3 nucleotides read TGTGCCAGCAGTTTAGTTCGGAGTTCTAATGAGCAGTTCTTC.

The V and J genes are TRBV4-2 and TRBJ1-2; D unresolved. The V end was cut by 0 bases, the J end by 7 bases, with 9 bases between. Germline-derived CDR1 and CDR2 are LGHNA and YNFKEQ. The CDR3 has 13 amino acids. CDR3 in amino acids: CASSQDNGFGYTF. CDR3 sequence (DNA): TGTGCCAGCAGCCAAGATAACGGTTTTGGCTACACCTTC.

V usage is TRBV11-3 and J usage is TRBJ2-5; perhaps D is TRBD1 or TRBD2 (5 bases each). The V and J ends lost 4 bases and 4 bases respectively, with 13 bases between them. The germline V gene has CDR1 SGHNT and CDR2 YENEEA. The CDR3 loop spans 14 amino acids. CDR3 residues: CASSSPGPRETQYF. The CDR3 DNA reads as TGTGCCAGCAGCTCTCCGGGACCCCGAGAGACCCAGTACTTC.

The chain is built from TRBV28 and TRBJ1-5; 7 positions match TRBD1. The CDR3 runs to 16 residues. With V trimmed by 5 bases and J by 0 bases, 7 bases remained unmatched. Germline V gene data show CDR1 as MDHEN and CDR2 as SYDVKM. CDR3: CASSRGQRYSNQPQHF. The CDR3 DNA reads TGTGCCAGCAGTCGGGGACAGCGCTATAGCAATCAGCCCCAGCATTTT.

The rearrangement links TRBV6-1 to TRBJ2-7, with 10 bases matching TRBD1. V lost 5 bases and J lost 3; bases outside the gene matches: 4. The CDR3 spans 14 residues. CDR1 is MNHNS, CDR2 SASEGT, per germline. CDR3 in amino acids: CASSRTGGNYEQYF. CDR3 in DNA: TGTGCCAGCAGTCGGACAGGGGGGAACTACGAGCAGTACTTC.

This chain's CDR3 is CASSSDRGLSSYNEQFF. The CDR3 bases are TGTGCCAGCAGTTCGGACAGGGGGTTATCCTCCTACAATGAGCAGTTCTTC. This rearrangement joins TRBV28 to TRBJ2-1; 10 bases are shared with TRBD1. Germline V gene sequence: CDR1 MDHEN, CDR2 SYDVKM. CDR3 length: 17 residues. V lost 4 bases to trimming and J lost 0 bases; unmatched junction nucleotides: 6.

The V call is TRBV5-4, the J call TRBJ2-1; either TRBD1 or TRBD2 may fit D (5 bases each). The CDR3 has 13 amino acids. V was shortened by 4 bases and J by 5 bases, with 10 bases between the two germline ends. Germline V CDR1 and CDR2: SGHNT, YYREEE (reference sequence). CDR3 nucleotide sequence: TGTGCCAGCAGCCGGGACGGGGACAATGAGCAGTTCTTC. It yields the protein CASSRDGDNEQFF.

The J gene is TRBJ1-2, the V gene TRBV6-5; perhaps TRBD1 as D (5 bases). V shed 4 bases and J shed 4 bases, with 10 bases lying between them. The CDR3 contains 13 residues. Germline V gene lookup returns CDR1 MNHEY and CDR2 SVGAGI. CDR3 DNA: TGTGCCAGCAGTTCGGGACCGAGCTATGGCTACACCTTC. This sequence encodes CASSSGPSYGYTF.

CDR3 region: CASSLGGEGQDSYEQYF. The CDR3 coding sequence is TGTGCCAGCAGCCTTGGAGGTGAAGGACAGGACTCCTACGAGCAGTACTTC. J is TRBJ2-7 and V is TRBV7-9; 7 positions agree with TRBD1. After removal of 5 bases from V and 0 bases from J, the junction contained 13 bases not matched to a gene. CDR1 is SEHNR, CDR2 FQNEAQ, per germline (reference sequence). The CDR3 contains 17 residues.

The chain joins TRBV27 to TRBJ2-2, with 10 bases lining up with TRBD1. Germline V gene lookup returns CDR1 MNHEY and CDR2 SMNVEV (reference sequence). Losses at the gene ends were 1 base for V and 5 bases for J; bases not matched to a gene: 4. CDR3 length equals 16 residues. In DNA, the CDR3 is TGTGCCAGCAGTTTATTTTCGGGACAGGGGACCGGGGAGCTGTTTTTT. Its protein is CASSLFSGQGTGELFF.

CDR3 in DNA: TGTGCCTGGGCTATCCTTAATGAGCAGTTCTTC. It codes for CAWAILNEQFF. This chain uses TRBV30 with TRBJ2-1; unclear D gene. Between the trimmed V and J ends, which lost 5 bases and 7 bases, there was a span of 9 bases. The CDR3 is 11 amino acids. Germline loops: CDR1 GTSNPN, CDR2 SVGIG (reference sequence).

The J gene is TRBJ1-2, the V gene TRBV19; TRBD1 matches 8 bases. Losses at the gene ends were 4 bases for V and 3 bases for J; bases not matched to a gene: 1. Germline values: CDR1 LNHDA, CDR2 SQIVND (reference sequence). CDR3 length: 13 amino acids. The CDR3 DNA reads TGTGCCAGTAGTAAGACAGGGGACTATGGCTACACCTTC. It specifies CASSKTGDYGYTF.

As regards this clone: The sample carries other DNA sequences with the same CDR3. The chain employs TRBV14 and TRBJ1-1; no reliable D call. The CDR3 sequence is 17 residues long. With 3 bases removed from V and 1 base from J, the gap between germline ends came to 18 bases. In germline, CDR1 is SGHDN, CDR2 FVKESK. CDR3 sequence (DNA): TGTGCCAGCAGCCACCCTGGGTGGTACAGCCCGAACACTGAAGCTTTCTTT. Translation gives CASSHPGWYSPNTEAFF.

The genes are TRBV28 and TRBJ2-5; TRBD2 is a possible D gene (5 bases). The V gene lost 2 bases and the J gene lost 5 bases, with 12 bases spanning the gap. Germline V lookup: CDR1 MDHEN, CDR2 SYDVKM. The CDR3 is made up of 14 amino acids. The CDR3 DNA follows: TGTGCCAGCAGTTTAAAGCGGACCGGGGAGACCCAGTACTTC. It codes for CASSLKRTGETQYF.

The chain uses TRBV28 and TRBJ2-7, with 8 bases aligning to TRBD1. The CDR3 runs to 15 residues. The germline V gene has CDR1 MDHEN and CDR2 SYDVKM. After removal of 3 bases from V and 3 bases from J, the junction contained 7 bases not matched to a gene. The CDR3 nucleotides read TGTGCCAGCAGTTTCCCCCGGGACAGGCTCTACGAGCAGTACTTC. It translates to CASSFPRDRLYEQYF.

The chain combines TRBV15 with TRBJ1-6; TRBD1 matches 7 bases. Germline V gene lookup returns CDR1 LNHNV and CDR2 YYDKDF (reference sequence). With V trimmed by 3 bases and J by 0 bases, 5 bases remained unmatched. This CDR3 is 17 amino acids long. CDR3 residues: CATSRDRLSSYNSPLHF. CDR3 sequence (DNA): TGTGCCACCAGCAGGGACAGGCTAAGCTCCTATAATTCACCCCTCCACTTT. Together with reference TRBV15 and TRBJ1-6, the CDR3 gives the full variable domain: DAMVIQNPRYQVTQFGKPVTLSCSQTLNHNVMYWYQQKSSQAPKLLFHYYDKDFNNEADTPDNFQSRRPNTSFCFLDIRSPGLGDTAMYLCATSRDRLSSYNSPLHFGNGTRLTVT.

The chain is built from TRBV7-2 and TRBJ2-1, with D uncertain. V was clipped by 0 bases and J by 5 bases, with 8 bases between them. The length of the CDR3 is 14 residues. Germline CDR1 SGHTA, CDR2 FQGNSA. The CDR3 here is CASSLAPGDNEQFF. The CDR3 nucleotides read TGTGCCAGCAGCTTAGCGCCGGGTGACAATGAGCAGTTCTTC. Using reference TRBV7-2 and TRBJ2-1 for the parts outside the CDR3, the full variable domain is GAGVSQSPSNKVTEKGKDVELRCDPISGHTALYWYRQSLGQGLEFLIYFQGNSAPDKSGLPSDRFSAERTGGSVSTLTIQRTQQEDSAVYLCASSLAPGDNEQFFGPGTRLTVL.

This chain joins TRBV9 and TRBJ1-1; possibly TRBD1 for D (6 bases). Germline V CDR1 and CDR2: SGDLS, YYNGEE. CDR3 size: 16 residues. V was pared by 0 bases and J by 0 bases, with 12 bases between. CDR3 in amino acids: CASSVDGGSMNTEAFF. In DNA, the CDR3 is TGTGCCAGCAGCGTAGACGGGGGCAGCATGAACACTGAAGCTTTCTTT. Looking up the rest from reference TRBV9 and TRBJ1-1 gives the full variable domain: DSGVTQTPKHLITATGQRVTLRCSPRSGDLSVYWYQQSLDQGLQFLIQYYNGEERAKGNILERFSAQQFPDLHSELNLSSLELGDSALYFCASSVDGGSMNTEAFFGQGTRLTVV.

V and J are TRBV2 and TRBJ1-5; 7 bases are a match to TRBD1. The CDR3 loop spans 14 amino acids. Germline values: CDR1 SNHLY, CDR2 FYNNEI. CDR3 nucleotide sequence: TGTGCTACAGGGGTAGAACCTTACAATCAGCCCCAGCATTTT. Protein: CATGVEPYNQPQHF.

This clone was found once. The gene calls are TRBV4-2 and TRBJ1-1, with D hard to call. The CDR3 has 14 amino acids. Looked up from germline, CDR1 is LGHNA and CDR2 is YNFKEQ. V was trimmed by 1 base and J by 7 bases, leaving 13 bases between them. CDR3 bases: TGTGCCAGCAGCCAAGGGGGTTTCGGCAGTGAAGCTTTCTTT. Its translation: CASSQGGFGSEAFF.

V usage is TRBV11-2 and J usage is TRBJ2-5, with D maybe TRBD2 (5 bases). Germline V gives CDR1 SGHAT, CDR2 FQNNGV. Trimming stripped 3 bases from V and 2 bases from J, with 22 bases between. This CDR3 has 18 amino acids. CDR3 amino acids: CASSFGMSNSASQETQYF. DNA for the CDR3: TGTGCCAGCAGCTTCGGGATGAGTAACTCCGCTTCACAAGAGACCCAGTACTTC.

V usage is TRBV10-3 and J usage is TRBJ2-2; 7 nucleotides line up with TRBD2. Germline trimming cut 4 bases from V and 0 bases from J; bases unmatched to any gene: 5. Germline CDR1 reads ENHRY; CDR2 reads SYGVKD. The CDR3 is 16 residues long. The CDR3: CAISAVAGPNTGELFF. In DNA form, the CDR3 reads TGTGCCATCAGTGCCGTAGCGGGCCCGAACACCGGGGAGCTGTTTTTT.

This clone has just a few counts. The V gene is TRBV28, the J gene TRBJ1-1; the match to TRBD1 covers 8 bases. Germline V gene data show CDR1 as MDHEN and CDR2 as SYDVKM. Losses at the gene ends were 6 bases for V and 6 bases for J; bases not matched to a gene: 6. This CDR3 is built from 13 residues. The CDR3, as DNA: TGTGCCAGCAGCCCCGGGACAGGACCTGAAGCTTTCTTT. Translated: CASSPGTGPEAFF.

The chain has TRBV27 and TRBJ2-2; 9 positions agree with TRBD1. Trimming removed 4 bases from V and 5 bases from J; junction bases left unmatched: 11. The CDR3 has 17 residues. The germline V gene has CDR1 MNHEY and CDR2 SMNVEV (reference sequence). The CDR3 nucleotides read TGTGCCAGCAGTTCGTATACTGACAGGGGGAAGACCGGGGAGCTGTTTTTT. The encoded protein is CASSSYTDRGKTGELFF.

The chain links TRBV12-5 to TRBJ1-4, with D possibly matching TRBD1 (5 bases). Germline V gene data show CDR1 as LGHNT and CDR2 as FRNRAP. Between the trimmed V and J ends, which lost 0 bases and 7 bases, there was a span of 15 bases. The CDR3 sequence is 16 residues long. The CDR3 is CASGLVLGATPEKLFF. The CDR3 DNA is TGTGCTAGTGGTTTGGTACTCGGGGCAACGCCTGAAAAACTGTTTTTT. Full variable domain (remainder filled in from reference TRBV12-5 and TRBJ1-4): DARVTQTPRHKVTEMGQEVTMRCQPILGHNTVFWYRQTMMQGLELLAYFRNRAPLDDSGMPKDRFSAEMPDATLATLKIQPSEPRDSAVYFCASGLVLGATPEKLFFGSGTQLSVL.